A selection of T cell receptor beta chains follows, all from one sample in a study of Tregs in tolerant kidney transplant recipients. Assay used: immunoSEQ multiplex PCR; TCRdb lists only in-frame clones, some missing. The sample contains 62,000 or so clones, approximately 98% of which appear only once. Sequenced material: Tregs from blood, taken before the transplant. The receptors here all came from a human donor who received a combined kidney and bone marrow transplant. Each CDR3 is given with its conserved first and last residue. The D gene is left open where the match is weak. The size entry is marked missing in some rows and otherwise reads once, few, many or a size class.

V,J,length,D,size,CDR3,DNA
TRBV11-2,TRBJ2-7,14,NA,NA,CASSRVGDTNEQYF,TGTGCCAGCAGCCGCGTGGGGGACACTAACGAGCAGTACTTC
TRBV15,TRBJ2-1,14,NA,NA,CATSRDLVSTKQFF,TGTGCCACCAGCAGAGATCTGGTCAGTACCAAGCAGTTCTTC
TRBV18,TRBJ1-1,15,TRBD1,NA,CASSLKWTGSTEAFF,TGTGCCAGCTCACTGAAATGGACAGGGAGCACTGAAGCTTTCTTT
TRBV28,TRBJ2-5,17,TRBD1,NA,CASSLSTGTGGRKTQYF,TGTGCCAGCAGTTTATCGACCGGGACAGGCGGTAGAAAGACCCAGTACTTC
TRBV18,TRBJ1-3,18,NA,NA,CASSPFLYSEVSGNTIYF,TGTGCCAGCTCACCATTTCTCTATTCGGAGGTCTCTGGAAACACCATATATTTT
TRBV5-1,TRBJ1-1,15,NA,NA,CASSLVQGWGTEAFF,TGCGCCAGCAGCTTGGTCCAGGGTTGGGGCACTGAAGCTTTCTTT
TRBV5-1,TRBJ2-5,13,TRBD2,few,CASTPGLEETQYF,TGCGCCAGCACTCCGGGACTAGAAGAGACCCAGTACTTC
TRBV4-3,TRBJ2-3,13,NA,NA,CASKRTGTDTQYF,TGCGCCAGCAAAAGGACAGGCACAGATACGCAGTATTTT
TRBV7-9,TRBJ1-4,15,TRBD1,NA,CASSLVKGAYEKLFF,TGTGCCAGCAGCTTAGTAAAGGGGGCTTATGAAAAACTGTTTTTT
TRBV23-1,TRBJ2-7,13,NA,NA,CASSQGFSYEQYF,TGCGCCAGCAGTCAGGGCTTCTCCTACGAGCAGTACTTC
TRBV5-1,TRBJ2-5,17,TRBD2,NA,CASSATSGRPGRETQYF,TGCGCCAGCAGCGCTACTAGCGGGAGGCCCGGTAGAGAGACCCAGTACTTC
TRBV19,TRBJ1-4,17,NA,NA,CASSTSSRAILNEKLFF,TGTGCCAGTAGTACAAGTAGCAGGGCGATCTTGAATGAAAAACTGTTTTTT
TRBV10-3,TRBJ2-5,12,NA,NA,CAIKDSQETQYF,TGTGCCATCAAGGACTCCCAAGAGACCCAGTACTTC
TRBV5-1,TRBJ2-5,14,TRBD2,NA,CASSGRGNQETQYF,TGCGCCAGCAGCGGGCGGGGGAACCAAGAGACCCAGTACTTC
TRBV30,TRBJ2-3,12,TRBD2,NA,CAYGGGSDTQYF,TGTGCCTACGGGGGGGGGTCAGATACGCAGTATTTT
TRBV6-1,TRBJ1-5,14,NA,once,CASSDNRYNQPQHF,TGTGCCAGCAGTGATAACAGGTACAATCAGCCCCAGCATTTT
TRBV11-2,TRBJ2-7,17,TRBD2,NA,CASSITRLAGVWHEQYF,TGTGCCAGCAGCATCACCCGACTAGCGGGAGTTTGGCACGAGCAGTACTTC
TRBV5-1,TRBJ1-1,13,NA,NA,CASSMTVNTEAFF,TGCGCCAGCAGCATGACAGTGAACACTGAAGCTTTCTTT
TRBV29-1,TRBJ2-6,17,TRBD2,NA,CSVGGLAGGRGANVLTF,TGCAGCGTTGGGGGACTAGCGGGGGGGCGTGGGGCCAACGTCCTGACTTTC
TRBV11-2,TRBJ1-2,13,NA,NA,CASSLASGYGYTF,TGTGCCAGCAGCTTGGCATCGGGCTATGGCTACACCTTC
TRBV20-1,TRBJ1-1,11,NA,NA,CIFQGTSEAFF,TGCATTTTTCAAGGGACTTCCGAAGCTTTCTTT
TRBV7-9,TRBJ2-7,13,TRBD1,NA,CASSLYPSGQSHF,TGTGCCAGCAGCTTATACCCTTCGGGACAGTCTCACTTC
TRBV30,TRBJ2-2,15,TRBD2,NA,CAWTSGSGDTGELFF,TGTGCCTGGACTAGCGGGAGTGGGGACACCGGGGAGCTGTTTTTT
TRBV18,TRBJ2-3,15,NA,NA,CASSPVRESTDTQYF,TGTGCCAGCTCTCCGGTCCGGGAGAGCACAGATACGCAGTATTTT
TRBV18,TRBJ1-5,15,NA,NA,CASSPLASGNQPQHF,TGTGCCAGCTCACCGTTGGCGAGCGGTAATCAGCCCCAGCATTTT
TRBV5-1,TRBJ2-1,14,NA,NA,CASSLYQGYNEQFF,TGCGCCAGCAGCTTGTACCAGGGCTACAATGAGCAGTTCTTC
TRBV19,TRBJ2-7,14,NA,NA,CASSQLAVPYEQYF,TGTGCCAGTAGTCAATTAGCGGTTCCCTACGAGCAGTACTTC
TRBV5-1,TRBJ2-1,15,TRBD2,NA,CASSIGLAGGNEQFF,TGCGCCAGCAGCATAGGACTAGCGGGGGGGAATGAGCAGTTCTTC
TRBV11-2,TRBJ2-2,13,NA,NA,CASSPRVTGELFF,TGTGCCAGCAGTCCCAGGGTCACCGGGGAGCTGTTTTTT
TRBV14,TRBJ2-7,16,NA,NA,CASSQVSWDTSYEQYF,TGTGCCAGCAGCCAAGTCTCCTGGGACACTTCCTACGAGCAGTACTTC
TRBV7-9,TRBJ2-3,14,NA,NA,CASSLVVLPDTQYF,TGTGCCAGCAGCTTGGTAGTTCTGCCAGATACGCAGTATTTT
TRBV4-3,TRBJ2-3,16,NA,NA,CASSPQGSGNTDTQYF,TGCGCCAGCAGCCCCCAAGGCTCGGGGAACACAGATACGCAGTATTTT
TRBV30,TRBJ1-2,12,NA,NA,CAWSSFYYGYTF,TGTGCCTGGAGTTCCTTTTACTATGGCTACACCTTC
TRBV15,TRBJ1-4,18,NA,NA,CATSRDPRWTTTNEKLFF,TGTGCCACCAGCAGAGATCCCCGCTGGACTACAACTAATGAAAAACTGTTTTTT
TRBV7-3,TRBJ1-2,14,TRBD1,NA,CASSPRQGARGYTF,TGTGCCAGCAGCCCTAGACAGGGGGCGCGAGGCTACACCTTC
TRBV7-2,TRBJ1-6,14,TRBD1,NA,CASSHGTGNSPLHF,TGTGCCAGCAGCCACGGGACAGGAAATTCACCCCTCCACTTT
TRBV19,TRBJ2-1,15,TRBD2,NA,CASSPSGGSYNEQFF,TGTGCCAGTAGCCCAAGCGGGGGCTCCTACAATGAGCAGTTCTTC
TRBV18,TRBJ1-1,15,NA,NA,CASSHSPRAGTEAFF,TGTGCCAGCTCCCATTCCCCCAGGGCAGGGACTGAAGCTTTCTTT
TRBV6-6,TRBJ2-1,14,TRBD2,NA,CASGIGGSVFEQFF,TGTGCCAGCGGGATTGGCGGGAGTGTGTTTGAGCAGTTCTTC
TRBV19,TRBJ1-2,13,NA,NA,CASSIAGENGYTF,TGTGCCAGTAGTATAGCAGGGGAAAATGGCTACACCTTC
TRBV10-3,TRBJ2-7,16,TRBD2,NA,CAISESTSGNRNEQYF,TGTGCCATCAGTGAGTCAACTAGCGGGAATCGGAACGAGCAGTACTTC
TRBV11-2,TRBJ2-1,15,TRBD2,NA,CASSRIAGVYNEQFF,TGTGCCAGCAGCCGAATAGCGGGAGTTTACAATGAGCAGTTCTTC